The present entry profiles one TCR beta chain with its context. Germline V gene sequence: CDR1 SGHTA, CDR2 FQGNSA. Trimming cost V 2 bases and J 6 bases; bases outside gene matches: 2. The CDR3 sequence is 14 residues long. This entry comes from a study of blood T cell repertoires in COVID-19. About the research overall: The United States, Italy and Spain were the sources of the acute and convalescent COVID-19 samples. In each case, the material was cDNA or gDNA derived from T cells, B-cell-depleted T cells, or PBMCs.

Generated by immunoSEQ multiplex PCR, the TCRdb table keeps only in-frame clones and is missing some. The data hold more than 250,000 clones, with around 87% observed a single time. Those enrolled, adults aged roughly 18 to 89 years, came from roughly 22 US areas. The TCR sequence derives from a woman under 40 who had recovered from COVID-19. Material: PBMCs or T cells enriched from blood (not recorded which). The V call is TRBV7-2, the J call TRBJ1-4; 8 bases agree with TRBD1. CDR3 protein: CASSLNRGDEKLFF. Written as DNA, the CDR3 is TGTGCCAGCAGCTTAAACAGGGGGGATGAAAAACTGTTTTTT.